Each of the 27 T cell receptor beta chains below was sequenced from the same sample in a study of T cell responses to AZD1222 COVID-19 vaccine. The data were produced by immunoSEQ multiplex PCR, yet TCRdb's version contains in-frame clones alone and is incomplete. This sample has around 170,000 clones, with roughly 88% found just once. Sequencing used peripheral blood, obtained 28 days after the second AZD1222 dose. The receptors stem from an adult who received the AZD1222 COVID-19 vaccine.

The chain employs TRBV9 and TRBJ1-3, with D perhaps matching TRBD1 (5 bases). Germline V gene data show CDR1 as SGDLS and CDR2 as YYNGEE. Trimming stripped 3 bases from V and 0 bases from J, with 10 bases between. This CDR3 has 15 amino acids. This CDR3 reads CASSATGLSGNTIYF. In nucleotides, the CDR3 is TGTGCCAGCAGCGCTACAGGCCTCTCTGGAAACACCATATATTTT.

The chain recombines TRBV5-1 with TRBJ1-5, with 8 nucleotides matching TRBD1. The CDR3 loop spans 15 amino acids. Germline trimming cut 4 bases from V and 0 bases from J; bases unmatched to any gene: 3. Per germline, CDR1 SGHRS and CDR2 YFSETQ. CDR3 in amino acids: CASSPGTGSNQPQHF. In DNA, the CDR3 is TGCGCCAGCAGCCCCGGGACAGGTAGCAATCAGCCCCAGCATTTT.

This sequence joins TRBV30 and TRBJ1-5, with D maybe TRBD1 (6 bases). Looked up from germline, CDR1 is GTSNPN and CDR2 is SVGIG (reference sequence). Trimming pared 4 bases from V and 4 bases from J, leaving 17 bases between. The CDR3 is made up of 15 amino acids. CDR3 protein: CAWIIGGAINQPQHF. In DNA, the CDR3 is TGTGCCTGGATAATTGGGGGGGCGATTAATCAGCCCCAGCATTTT.

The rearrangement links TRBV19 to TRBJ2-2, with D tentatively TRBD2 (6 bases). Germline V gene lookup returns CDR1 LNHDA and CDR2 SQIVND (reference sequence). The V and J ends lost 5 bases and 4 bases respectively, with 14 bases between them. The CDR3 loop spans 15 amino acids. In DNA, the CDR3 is TGTGCCAGTAGTGGAACAGGAGGGATCACCGGGGAGCTGTTTTTT. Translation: CASSGTGGITGELFF.

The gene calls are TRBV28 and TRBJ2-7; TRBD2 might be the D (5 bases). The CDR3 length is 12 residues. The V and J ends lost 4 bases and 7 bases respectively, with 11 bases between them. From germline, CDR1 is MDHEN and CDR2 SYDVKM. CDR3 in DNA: TGTGCCAGCAGTTGGACTCCGGGGGAGCAGTACTTC. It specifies CASSWTPGEQYF.

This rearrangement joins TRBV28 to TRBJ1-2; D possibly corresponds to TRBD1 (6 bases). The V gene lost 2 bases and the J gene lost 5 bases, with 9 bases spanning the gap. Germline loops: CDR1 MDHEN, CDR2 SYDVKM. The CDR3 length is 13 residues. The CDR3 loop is CASSLTGIYGYTF. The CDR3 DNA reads TGTGCCAGCAGTTTAACAGGGATATATGGCTACACCTTC.

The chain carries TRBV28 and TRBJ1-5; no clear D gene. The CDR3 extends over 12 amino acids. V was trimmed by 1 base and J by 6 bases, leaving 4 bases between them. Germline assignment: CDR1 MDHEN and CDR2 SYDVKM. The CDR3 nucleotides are TGTGCCAGCAGTTTATATGGTCAGCCCCAGCATTTT. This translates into CASSLYGQPQHF. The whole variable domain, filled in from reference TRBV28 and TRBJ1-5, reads DVKVTQSSRYLVKRTGEKVFLECVQDMDHENMFWYRQDPGLGLRLIYFSYDVKMKEKGDIPEGYSVSREKKERFSLILESASTNQTSMYLCASSLYGQPQHFGDGTRLSIL.

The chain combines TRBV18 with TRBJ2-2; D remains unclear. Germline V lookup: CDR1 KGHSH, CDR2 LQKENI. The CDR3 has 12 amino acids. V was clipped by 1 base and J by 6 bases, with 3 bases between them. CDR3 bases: TGTGCCAGCTCACCACTCCCCGGGGAGCTGTTTTTT. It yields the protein CASSPLPGELFF.

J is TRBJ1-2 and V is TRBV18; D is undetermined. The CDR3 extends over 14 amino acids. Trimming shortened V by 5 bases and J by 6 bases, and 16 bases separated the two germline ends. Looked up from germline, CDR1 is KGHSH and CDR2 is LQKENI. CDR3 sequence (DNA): TGTGCCAGCTCAGGAACCGGGGTCGGCGATGGCTACACCTTC. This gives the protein CASSGTGVGDGYTF. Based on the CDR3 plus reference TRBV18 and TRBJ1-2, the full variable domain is NAGVMQNPRHLVRRRGQEARLRCSPMKGHSHVYWYRQLPEEGLKFMVYLQKENIIDESGMPKERFSAEFPKEGPSILRIQQVVRGDSAAYFCASSGTGVGDGYTFGSGTRLTVV.

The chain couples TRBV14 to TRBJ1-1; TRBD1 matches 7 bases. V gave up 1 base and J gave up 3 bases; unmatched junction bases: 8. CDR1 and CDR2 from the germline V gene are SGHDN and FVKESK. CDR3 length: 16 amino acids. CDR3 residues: CASSQGSNRGDTEAFF. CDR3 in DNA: TGTGCCAGCAGCCAAGGGTCCAACAGGGGTGACACTGAAGCTTTCTTT. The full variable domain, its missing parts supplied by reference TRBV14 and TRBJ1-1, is EAGVTQFPSHSVIEKGQTVTLRCDPISGHDNLYWYRRVMGKEIKFLLHFVKESKQDESGMPNNRFLAERTGGTYSTLKVQPAELEDSGVYFCASSQGSNRGDTEAFFGQGTRLTVV.

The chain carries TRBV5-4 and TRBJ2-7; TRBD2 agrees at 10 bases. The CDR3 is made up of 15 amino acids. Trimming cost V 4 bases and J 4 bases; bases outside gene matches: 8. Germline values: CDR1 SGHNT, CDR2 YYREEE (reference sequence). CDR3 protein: CASSRQSGGGYEQYF. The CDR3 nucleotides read TGTGCCAGCAGCCGCCAAAGCGGGGGGGGATACGAGCAGTACTTC.

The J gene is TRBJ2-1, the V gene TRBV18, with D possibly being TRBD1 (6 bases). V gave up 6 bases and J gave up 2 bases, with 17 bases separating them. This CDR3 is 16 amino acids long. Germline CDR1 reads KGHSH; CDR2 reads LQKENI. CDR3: CASSTTLQGPYNEQFF. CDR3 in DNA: TGTGCCAGCTCCACGACCCTACAGGGCCCCTACAATGAGCAGTTCTTC.

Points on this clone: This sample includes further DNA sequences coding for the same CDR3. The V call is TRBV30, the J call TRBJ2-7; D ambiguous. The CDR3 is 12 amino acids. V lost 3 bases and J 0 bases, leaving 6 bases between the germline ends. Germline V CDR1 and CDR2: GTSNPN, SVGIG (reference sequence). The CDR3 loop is CAWSVSSYEQYF. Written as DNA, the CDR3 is TGTGCCTGGAGCGTCAGCTCCTACGAGCAGTACTTC.

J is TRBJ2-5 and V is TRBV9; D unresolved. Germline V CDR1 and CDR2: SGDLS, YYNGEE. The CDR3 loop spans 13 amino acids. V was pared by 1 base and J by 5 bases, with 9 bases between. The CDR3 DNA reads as TGTGCCAGCAGCGTAAATATGTGGGAGACCCAGTACTTC. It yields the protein CASSVNMWETQYF.

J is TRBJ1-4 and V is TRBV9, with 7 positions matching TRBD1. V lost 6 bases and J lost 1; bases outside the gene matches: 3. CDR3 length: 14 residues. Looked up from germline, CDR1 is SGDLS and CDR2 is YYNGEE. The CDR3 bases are TGTGCCAGCACCCAGGGGGGAACTAATGAAAAACTGTTTTTT. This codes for CASTQGGTNEKLFF.

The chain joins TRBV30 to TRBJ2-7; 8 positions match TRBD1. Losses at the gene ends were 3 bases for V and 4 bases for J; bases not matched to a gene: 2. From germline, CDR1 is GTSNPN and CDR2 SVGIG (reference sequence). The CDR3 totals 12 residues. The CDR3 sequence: CAWRDRGYEQYF. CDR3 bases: TGTGCCTGGAGAGACAGGGGTTACGAGCAGTACTTC.

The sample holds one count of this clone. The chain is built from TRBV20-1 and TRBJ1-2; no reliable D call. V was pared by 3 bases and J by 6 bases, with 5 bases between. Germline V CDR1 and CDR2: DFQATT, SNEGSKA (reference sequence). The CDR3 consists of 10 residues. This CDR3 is CSASLNGYTF. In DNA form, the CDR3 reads TGCAGTGCTAGTTTAAATGGCTACACCTTC.

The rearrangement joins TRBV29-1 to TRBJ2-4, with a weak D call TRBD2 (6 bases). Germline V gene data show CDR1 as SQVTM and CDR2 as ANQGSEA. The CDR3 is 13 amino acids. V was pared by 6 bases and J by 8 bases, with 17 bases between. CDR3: CSVSGTVIDIQYF. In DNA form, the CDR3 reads TGCAGCGTCTCCGGGACTGTCATAGACATTCAGTACTTC.

The CDR3 nucleotides are TGTGCCAGCTCACCACGGCAGGGAGTATTTAATGAGTGGACTGAAGCTTTCTTT. Translated: CASSPRQGVFNEWTEAFF. The chain uses TRBV18 and TRBJ1-1; the D gene is possibly TRBD1 (5 bases). CDR1 KGHSH and CDR2 LQKENI come from the germline V gene. The CDR3 is 18 amino acids. Trimming cost V 1 base and J 5 bases, with 23 bases left between them.

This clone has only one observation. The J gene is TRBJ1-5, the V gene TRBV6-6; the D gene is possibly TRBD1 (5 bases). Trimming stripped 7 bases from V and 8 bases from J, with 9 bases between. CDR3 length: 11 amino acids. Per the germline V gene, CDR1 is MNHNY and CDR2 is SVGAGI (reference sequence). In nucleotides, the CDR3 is TGTGCCAGCACGGGAGGGGAGCCCCAGCATTTT. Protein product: CASTGGEPQHF.

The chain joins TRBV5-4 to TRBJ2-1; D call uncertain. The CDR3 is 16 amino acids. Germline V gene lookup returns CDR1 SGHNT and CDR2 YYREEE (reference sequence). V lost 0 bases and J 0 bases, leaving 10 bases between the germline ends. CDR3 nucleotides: TGTGCCAGCAGCTTGGCCTTAACCTACTCCTACAATGAGCAGTTCTTC. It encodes CASSLALTYSYNEQFF.

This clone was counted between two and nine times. The CDR3 reads CASSLIGTGTGELFF. The CDR3 DNA follows: TGTGCCAGCAGCTTAATAGGGACGGGCACCGGGGAGCTGTTTTTT. The chain joins TRBV7-6 to TRBJ2-2, with D possibly being TRBD1 or TRBD2 (5 bases each). This CDR3 spans 15 amino acids. Per germline, CDR1 SGHVS and CDR2 FNYEAQ. V was clipped by 2 bases and J by 4 bases, with 11 bases between them. Full variable domain (missing parts from reference TRBV7-6 and TRBJ2-2): GAGVSQSPRYKVTKRGQDVALRCDPISGHVSLYWYRQALGQGPEFLTYFNYEAQQDKSGLPNDRFSAERPEGSISTLTIQRTEQRDSAMYRCASSLIGTGTGELFFGEGSRLTVL.

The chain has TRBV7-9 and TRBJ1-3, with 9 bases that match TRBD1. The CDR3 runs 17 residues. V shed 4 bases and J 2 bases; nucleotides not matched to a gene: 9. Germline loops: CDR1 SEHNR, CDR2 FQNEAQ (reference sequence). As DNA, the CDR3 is TGTGCCAGCAGCTCTCTCCCGGGACAGGGAACTGGAAACACCATATATTTT. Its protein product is CASSSLPGQGTGNTIYF.

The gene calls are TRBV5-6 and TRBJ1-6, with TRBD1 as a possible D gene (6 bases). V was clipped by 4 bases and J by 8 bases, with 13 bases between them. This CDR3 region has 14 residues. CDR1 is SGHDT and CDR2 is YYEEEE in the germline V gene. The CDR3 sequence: CASSQGLSYSPLHF. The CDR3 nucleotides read TGTGCCAGCAGCCAGGGGCTGTCGTATTCACCCCTCCACTTT.

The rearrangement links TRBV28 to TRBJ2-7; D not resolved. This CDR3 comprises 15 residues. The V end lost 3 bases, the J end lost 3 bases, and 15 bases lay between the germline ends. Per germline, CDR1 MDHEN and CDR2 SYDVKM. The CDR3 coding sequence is TGTGCCAGCAGTTTCGACGGCCTGATGGGCTACGAGCAGTACTTC. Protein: CASSFDGLMGYEQYF.

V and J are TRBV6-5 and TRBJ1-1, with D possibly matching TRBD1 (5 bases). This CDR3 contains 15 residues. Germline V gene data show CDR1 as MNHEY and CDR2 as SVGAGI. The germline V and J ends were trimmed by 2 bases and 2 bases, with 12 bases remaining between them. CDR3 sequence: CASSYPGHSNTEAFF. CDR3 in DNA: TGTGCCAGCAGTTACCCCGGACACAGTAACACTGAAGCTTTCTTT.

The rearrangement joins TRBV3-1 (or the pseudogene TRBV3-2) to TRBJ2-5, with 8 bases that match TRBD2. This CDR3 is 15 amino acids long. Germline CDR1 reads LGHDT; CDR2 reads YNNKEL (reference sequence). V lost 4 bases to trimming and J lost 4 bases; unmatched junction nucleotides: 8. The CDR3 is CASSRYSGEGETQYF. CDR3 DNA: TGTGCCAGCAGCCGGTATAGCGGGGAAGGAGAGACCCAGTACTTC.